This is a list of T cell receptor beta chains from one sample in a study of CD8+ T cells in alopecia areata. The assay was immunoSEQ multiplex PCR, and TCRdb's table has in-frame clones only and misses some. The sample comprises roughly 120,000 clones, roughly two fifths of which are singletons, and 3% to 3.5% rests with the top ten. Sequencing was carried out using CD4+ T cells sorted from blood. These receptors were obtained from a human donor with alopecia areata. Each CDR3 is given with its conserved first and last residue. A D gene is named only where the DNA matches it firmly. Not all rows give a size; the values are once, few, many and, for expanded clones, a class.

j_gene: TRBJ2-1; len: 17; abundance: NA; d_gene: NA; v_gene: TRBV2; CDR3nt: TGTGCCAGCAGTGTACCCCCCTGGCGGTCCTACTACAATGAGCAGTTCTTC; CDR3aa: CASSVPPWRSYYNEQFF
j_gene: TRBJ2-1; len: 13; abundance: few; d_gene: NA; v_gene: TRBV28; CDR3nt: TGTGCCAGCAGTTTACCTCAGGTTTCTGAGCAGTTCTTC; CDR3aa: CASSLPQVSEQFF
j_gene: TRBJ2-4; len: 13; abundance: NA; d_gene: NA; v_gene: TRBV2; CDR3nt: TGTGCCAGCAGTGAGACTAGAACGAACATTCAGTACTTC; CDR3aa: CASSETRTNIQYF
j_gene: TRBJ2-1; len: 15; abundance: NA; d_gene: TRBD2; v_gene: TRBV6-4; CDR3nt: TGTGCCAGCAGTGACTCAACGGGAGGGAGGGATGAGCAGTTCTTC; CDR3aa: CASSDSTGGRDEQFF
j_gene: TRBJ2-7; len: 16; abundance: NA; d_gene: NA; v_gene: TRBV29-1; CDR3nt: TGCAGCGTTGTTGGCGGGGGGCAGGGGGGTACGAACGAGCAGTACTTC; CDR3aa: CSVVGGGQGGTNEQYF
j_gene: TRBJ1-2; len: 13; abundance: many; d_gene: TRBD1; v_gene: TRBV18; CDR3nt: TGTGCCAGCTCGGGCGGACAGGGCGGACGCTACACCTTC; CDR3aa: CASSGGQGGRYTF
j_gene: TRBJ1-5; len: 13; abundance: few; d_gene: NA; v_gene: TRBV6-5; CDR3nt: TGTGCCAGCAGTTACCTACAGAATCAGCCCCAGCATTTT; CDR3aa: CASSYLQNQPQHF
j_gene: TRBJ2-5; len: 15; abundance: NA; d_gene: TRBD2; v_gene: TRBV5-1; CDR3nt: TGCGCCAGCAGCTCTCTAGCGGGAATCCAAGAGACCCAGTACTTC; CDR3aa: CASSSLAGIQETQYF
j_gene: TRBJ2-3; len: 16; abundance: NA; d_gene: NA; v_gene: TRBV5-4; CDR3nt: TGTGCCAGCAGCTTGGGACCCCTACTTAGCACAGATACGCAGTATTTT; CDR3aa: CASSLGPLLSTDTQYF
j_gene: TRBJ1-1; len: 14; abundance: NA; d_gene: TRBD1; v_gene: TRBV6-5; CDR3nt: TGTGCCAGCAGTTTCGGACAGGCGAACACTGAAGCTTTCTTT; CDR3aa: CASSFGQANTEAFF
j_gene: TRBJ1-3; len: 13; abundance: NA; d_gene: NA; v_gene: TRBV4-1; CDR3nt: TGCGCCAGCAGCCAATTATCCGGAAACACCATATATTTT; CDR3aa: CASSQLSGNTIYF
j_gene: TRBJ2-7; len: 13; abundance: few; d_gene: NA; v_gene: TRBV30; CDR3nt: TGTGCCTGGAGTGCTGCGGGCACCTACGAGCAGTACTTC; CDR3aa: CAWSAAGTYEQYF
j_gene: TRBJ1-5; len: 15; abundance: NA; d_gene: TRBD1; v_gene: TRBV29-1; CDR3nt: TGCAGCGTGTCCGACGGGACAGTTAGCAATCAGCCCCAGCATTTT; CDR3aa: CSVSDGTVSNQPQHF
j_gene: TRBJ2-3; len: 14; abundance: NA; d_gene: NA; v_gene: TRBV9; CDR3nt: TGTGCCAGCAGCGTAGGGCAGATCACAGATACGCAGTATTTT; CDR3aa: CASSVGQITDTQYF
j_gene: TRBJ2-4; len: 16; abundance: few; d_gene: NA; v_gene: TRBV21-1; CDR3nt: TGTGCCAGCAGCCCTATGGGGGGCTTAGCCAAAAACATTCAGTACTTC; CDR3aa: CASSPMGGLAKNIQYF
j_gene: TRBJ1-2; len: 13; abundance: NA; d_gene: NA; v_gene: TRBV5-4; CDR3nt: TGTGCCAGCAGCCGTCGAGGGAGCTATGGCTACACCTTC; CDR3aa: CASSRRGSYGYTF
j_gene: TRBJ2-1; len: 15; abundance: NA; d_gene: NA; v_gene: TRBV13; CDR3nt: TGTGCCAGCAGCTTAGTCCTGGGTGCCTACAATGAGCAGTTCTTC; CDR3aa: CASSLVLGAYNEQFF
j_gene: TRBJ2-7; len: 13; abundance: NA; d_gene: NA; v_gene: TRBV28; CDR3nt: TGTGCCAGCAGTTCTACACCCTCCTACGAGCAGTACTTC; CDR3aa: CASSSTPSYEQYF
j_gene: TRBJ2-7; len: 14; abundance: NA; d_gene: NA; v_gene: TRBV18; CDR3nt: TGTGCCAGCTCACAGGACCGAACTCTCTACGAGCAGTACTTC; CDR3aa: CASSQDRTLYEQYF
j_gene: TRBJ2-1; len: 14; abundance: few; d_gene: NA; v_gene: TRBV5-1; CDR3nt: TGCGCCAGCAGCCGGGGGACGGAAAGGGGTGAGCAGTTCTTC; CDR3aa: CASSRGTERGEQFF
j_gene: TRBJ2-7; len: 14; abundance: few; d_gene: TRBD1; v_gene: TRBV7-9; CDR3nt: TGTGCCAGCGGCCTCCGGACAGGGTCCCACGAGCAGTACTTC; CDR3aa: CASGLRTGSHEQYF
j_gene: TRBJ2-7; len: 11; abundance: NA; d_gene: NA; v_gene: TRBV30; CDR3nt: TGTGCCTGGAGTGGGAGCTACGAGCAGTACTTC; CDR3aa: CAWSGSYEQYF
j_gene: TRBJ1-1; len: 13; abundance: NA; d_gene: TRBD1; v_gene: TRBV29-1; CDR3nt: TGCAGCGTTTCGGGACAGTTGAACACTGAAGCTTTCTTT; CDR3aa: CSVSGQLNTEAFF
j_gene: TRBJ1-5; len: 12; abundance: NA; d_gene: NA; v_gene: TRBV15; CDR3nt: TGTGCCACCAGCACCAGGAGTCAGCCCCAGCATTTT; CDR3aa: CATSTRSQPQHF
j_gene: TRBJ1-2; len: 13; abundance: NA; d_gene: NA; v_gene: TRBV11-2; CDR3nt: TGTGCCAGCAGCTTAGAACGAGACTATGGCTACACCTTC; CDR3aa: CASSLERDYGYTF
j_gene: TRBJ2-6; len: 18; abundance: few; d_gene: NA; v_gene: TRBV4-3; CDR3nt: TGCGCCAGCAGCCAAGATAGCGTTACAGGGTCTGGGGCCAACGTCCTGACTTTC; CDR3aa: CASSQDSVTGSGANVLTF
j_gene: TRBJ1-1; len: 13; abundance: few; d_gene: NA; v_gene: TRBV30; CDR3nt: TGTGCCTGGTCCCCAGGAGTGAACACTGAAGCTTTCTTT; CDR3aa: CAWSPGVNTEAFF
j_gene: TRBJ2-6; len: 15; abundance: NA; d_gene: NA; v_gene: TRBV18; CDR3nt: TGTGCCAGCTCACCCGGGATCTCTGGGGCCAACGTCCTGACTTTC; CDR3aa: CASSPGISGANVLTF
j_gene: TRBJ2-3; len: 13; abundance: few; d_gene: NA; v_gene: TRBV27; CDR3nt: TGTGCCAGCAGCCTCTTGGGCACAGATACGCAGTATTTT; CDR3aa: CASSLLGTDTQYF
j_gene: TRBJ1-4; len: 16; abundance: NA; d_gene: TRBD1; v_gene: TRBV6-6; CDR3nt: TGTGCCAGCAGTTGGGGAACAGGGGGCCGTCACGAAAAACTGTTTTTT; CDR3aa: CASSWGTGGRHEKLFF
j_gene: TRBJ2-5; len: 11; abundance: NA; d_gene: NA; v_gene: TRBV7-9; CDR3nt: TGTGCCAGCAGCGAGGTAGAGACCCAGTACTTC; CDR3aa: CASSEVETQYF
j_gene: TRBJ2-7; len: 12; abundance: NA; d_gene: NA; v_gene: TRBV30; CDR3nt: TGTGCCTGGAGCGAAGGGTCCTACGAGCAGTACTTC; CDR3aa: CAWSEGSYEQYF
j_gene: TRBJ2-3; len: 16; abundance: NA; d_gene: TRBD2; v_gene: TRBV19; CDR3nt: TGTGCCAGTGGGGGTAATAGCGGGACCAATCCCAGTACGCAGTATTTT; CDR3aa: CASGGNSGTNPSTQYF
j_gene: TRBJ2-3; len: 15; abundance: NA; d_gene: NA; v_gene: TRBV6-5; CDR3nt: TGTGCCAGCAGTTACTACGCGGGAAGCACAGATACGCAGTATTTT; CDR3aa: CASSYYAGSTDTQYF
j_gene: TRBJ2-7; len: 16; abundance: NA; d_gene: TRBD2; v_gene: TRBV5-4; CDR3nt: TGTGCCAGCAGCTTGGCCGGTAGCGGGGTATACTACGAGCAGTACTTC; CDR3aa: CASSLAGSGVYYEQYF
j_gene: TRBJ1-1; len: 14; abundance: NA; d_gene: NA; v_gene: TRBV5-1; CDR3nt: TGCGCCAGCAGCTTGGGAGGGATGAACACTGAAGCTTTCTTT; CDR3aa: CASSLGGMNTEAFF
j_gene: TRBJ1-1; len: 14; abundance: NA; d_gene: NA; v_gene: TRBV29-1; CDR3nt: TGCAGCGTTGAAGGTCGGGGGGCTCGGACTGAAGCTTTCTTT; CDR3aa: CSVEGRGARTEAFF
j_gene: TRBJ1-5; len: 13; abundance: NA; d_gene: NA; v_gene: TRBV6-6; CDR3nt: TGTGCCAGCAGTAGGGGTAGCAATCAGCCCCAGCATTTT; CDR3aa: CASSRGSNQPQHF
j_gene: TRBJ1-2; len: 13; abundance: few; d_gene: TRBD1; v_gene: TRBV29-1; CDR3nt: TGCAGCGTTGATTCCGTCGGGACAGGGGCCTACACCTTC; CDR3aa: CSVDSVGTGAYTF
j_gene: TRBJ2-3; len: 13; abundance: NA; d_gene: TRBD1; v_gene: TRBV7-9; CDR3nt: TGTGCCAGCAGCTTAAACAGGGGAGATACGCAGTATTTT; CDR3aa: CASSLNRGDTQYF
j_gene: TRBJ2-5; len: 12; abundance: NA; d_gene: NA; v_gene: TRBV7-3; CDR3nt: TGTGCCAGCAGCTTGCCCGGGGAGACCCAGTACTTC; CDR3aa: CASSLPGETQYF
j_gene: TRBJ2-7; len: 13; abundance: few; d_gene: TRBD1; v_gene: TRBV29-1; CDR3nt: TGCAGCGTTTTCACGACAGGGGCTGGCGGGCAGTACTTC; CDR3aa: CSVFTTGAGGQYF
j_gene: TRBJ2-2; len: 13; abundance: NA; d_gene: TRBD1; v_gene: TRBV2; CDR3nt: TGTGCCAGTAGACAGGGAGAGACCGGGGAGCTGTTTTTT; CDR3aa: CASRQGETGELFF
j_gene: TRBJ2-7; len: 15; abundance: NA; d_gene: NA; v_gene: TRBV28; CDR3nt: TGTGCCAGCAGTCCCACGCGGGTAGGAACCTACGAGCAGTACTTC; CDR3aa: CASSPTRVGTYEQYF
j_gene: TRBJ2-1; len: 11; abundance: NA; d_gene: NA; v_gene: TRBV29-1; CDR3nt: TGCAGCGTGTGGGGGCCAAATGAGCAGTTCTTC; CDR3aa: CSVWGPNEQFF
j_gene: TRBJ2-5; len: 11; abundance: NA; d_gene: NA; v_gene: TRBV5-1; CDR3nt: TGCGCCAGCACCCAGCAGGAGACCCAGTACTTC; CDR3aa: CASTQQETQYF
j_gene: TRBJ1-2; len: 15; abundance: NA; d_gene: NA; v_gene: TRBV30; CDR3nt: TGTGCCTGGAGTTTTAACCCGAATGGGGACTATGGCTACACCTTC; CDR3aa: CAWSFNPNGDYGYTF
j_gene: TRBJ1-5; len: 13; abundance: NA; d_gene: NA; v_gene: TRBV29-1; CDR3nt: TGCAGCGTTGATTTCGGAGGAGGAACGCCCCAGCATTTT; CDR3aa: CSVDFGGGTPQHF
j_gene: TRBJ1-5; len: 14; abundance: NA; d_gene: NA; v_gene: TRBV29-1; CDR3nt: TGCAGCGTGCGGGAGTCACGTGATAATCAGCCCCAGCATTTT; CDR3aa: CSVRESRDNQPQHF
j_gene: TRBJ1-1; len: 15; abundance: few; d_gene: NA; v_gene: TRBV29-1; CDR3nt: TGCAGCGTTGACCCCGCGCCAGGAATGAACACTGAAGCTTTCTTT; CDR3aa: CSVDPAPGMNTEAFF
j_gene: TRBJ2-5; len: 14; abundance: NA; d_gene: NA; v_gene: TRBV5-1; CDR3nt: TGCGCCAGCAGCCCGGGCGGACGTCAAGAGACCCAGTACTTC; CDR3aa: CASSPGGRQETQYF
j_gene: TRBJ2-3; len: 12; abundance: NA; d_gene: NA; v_gene: TRBV29-1; CDR3nt: TGCAGCGTTTTGTTGGCTGCAGATACGCAGTATTTT; CDR3aa: CSVLLAADTQYF
j_gene: TRBJ2-5; len: 14; abundance: NA; d_gene: TRBD2; v_gene: TRBV9; CDR3nt: TGTGCCAGCAGCGGGGGAGCGGGGGAAGAGACCCAGTACTTC; CDR3aa: CASSGGAGEETQYF
j_gene: TRBJ2-3; len: 16; abundance: few; d_gene: TRBD1; v_gene: TRBV2; CDR3nt: TGTGCCAGCAGTGACGTTGGACAGGGCGGAGTAGATACGCAGTATTTT; CDR3aa: CASSDVGQGGVDTQYF
j_gene: TRBJ2-1; len: 13; abundance: few; d_gene: TRBD1; v_gene: TRBV6-5; CDR3nt: TGTGCCAGCCGTCGGGACAGGGCCGGTGAGCAGTTCTTC; CDR3aa: CASRRDRAGEQFF
j_gene: TRBJ2-1; len: 12; abundance: few; d_gene: NA; v_gene: TRBV29-1; CDR3nt: TGCAGCGTTGCAGGGACATCCAATGAGCAGTTCTTC; CDR3aa: CSVAGTSNEQFF
j_gene: TRBJ2-3; len: 15; abundance: NA; d_gene: TRBD2; v_gene: TRBV7-3; CDR3nt: TGTGCCAGCAGCTTAGCGGCTAGCGGGAGGGATACGCAGTATTTT; CDR3aa: CASSLAASGRDTQYF
j_gene: TRBJ1-2; len: 11; abundance: few; d_gene: TRBD1; v_gene: TRBV29-1; CDR3nt: TGCAGCGTTGCGCAGGGGGCAGACTACACCTTC; CDR3aa: CSVAQGADYTF
j_gene: TRBJ2-5; len: 14; abundance: NA; d_gene: TRBD1; v_gene: TRBV15; CDR3nt: TGTGCCACCAGCAGAGACAGGGGGCAAGAGACCCAGTACTTC; CDR3aa: CATSRDRGQETQYF